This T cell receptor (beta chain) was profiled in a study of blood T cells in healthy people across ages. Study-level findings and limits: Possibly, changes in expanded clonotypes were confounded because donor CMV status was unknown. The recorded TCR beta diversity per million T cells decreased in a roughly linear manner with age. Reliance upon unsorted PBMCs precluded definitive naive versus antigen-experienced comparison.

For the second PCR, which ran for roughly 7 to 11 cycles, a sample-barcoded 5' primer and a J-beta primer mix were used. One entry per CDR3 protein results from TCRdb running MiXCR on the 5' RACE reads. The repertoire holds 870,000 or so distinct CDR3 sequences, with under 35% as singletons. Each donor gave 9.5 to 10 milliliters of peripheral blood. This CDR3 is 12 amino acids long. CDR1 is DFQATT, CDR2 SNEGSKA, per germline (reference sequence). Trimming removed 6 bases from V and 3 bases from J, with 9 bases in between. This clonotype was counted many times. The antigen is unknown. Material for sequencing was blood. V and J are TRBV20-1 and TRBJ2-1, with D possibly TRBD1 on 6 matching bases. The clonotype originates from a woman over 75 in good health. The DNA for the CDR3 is TGCAGTGCAAGGGACAACTACAATGAGCAGTTCTTC. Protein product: CSARDNYNEQFF.